The T cell receptor beta chain under discussion was sequenced for a study of blood T cell repertoires in COVID-19. About the study: Researchers got acute and convalescent COVID-19 samples from the United States, Italy and Spain.

Germline V gene data show CDR1 as MNHNY and CDR2 as SVGAGI (reference sequence). The V gene end was trimmed by 5 bases and the J gene end by 5 bases; junction bases not matched to a gene: 6. The CDR3 is made up of 15 amino acids. This table comes from immunoSEQ multiplex PCR, and its TCRdb copy is limited to in-frame clones, with some not included. The data contain under 250,000 clones, approximately 86% of them seen just once; the ten biggest clones take up over 1.1%. The receptor comes from a man older than 75 with acute or convalescent COVID-19. The genes are TRBV6-6 and TRBJ2-1, with TRBD1 matching 10 bases. The specimen was peripheral blood. The CDR3 DNA sequence: TGTGCCAGCAGTCCCGGGACAGGGGATCACAATGAGCAGTTCTTC. Its protein product is CASSPGTGDHNEQFF.